Listed below are T cell receptor beta chains from one sample, sequenced in a study of shared clonotypes between healthy human individuals. The protocol was immunoSEQ multiplex PCR, while the TCRdb copy is restricted to in-frame clones and leaves out a portion. The sample consists of about 560,000 clones, just over 75% of them appearing once. The source material was PBMCs. The receptors come from a woman aged 40 to 49 in good health. Some clones in this sample may be carry-over from other donors' samples. Each CDR3 is given with its conserved first and last residue. The listing skips clone size in some rows; elsewhere it reads once, few, many or a size class.

CASSPMSYEQYF	TRBV7-9	TRBJ2-7	few
CASSPAGESYNEQFF	TRBV4-2	TRBJ2-1	-
CASSLGGPNTGELFF	TRBV11-3	TRBJ2-2	-
CASSSSGTPTYNEQFF	TRBV5-1	TRBJ2-1	-
CASSPKPRPQHF	TRBV28	TRBJ1-5	few
CASSVHSYEQYF	TRBV25-1	TRBJ2-7	many
CASSEPYPRGSYEQYF	TRBV10-1	TRBJ2-7	-
CASSYGPRFDEQFF	TRBV6-6	TRBJ2-1	-
CASSQEGINEKLFF	TRBV4-1	TRBJ1-4	-
CASRVRSVQAYEQYF	TRBV2	-	-
CASSQERRGGYTGELFF	TRBV4-3	-	-
CASSSGTGSYEQYF	TRBV5-1	TRBJ2-7	-
CASSLLNGPNTEAFF	TRBV28	TRBJ1-1	-
CATSRDWGETKNEQFF	TRBV15	TRBJ2-1	-
CASSQADPAAPLHF	TRBV4-2	TRBJ1-6	-
CASSPTYGYTF	TRBV7-9	TRBJ1-2	-
CASSLRGGGRETQYF	TRBV27	TRBJ2-5	-
CASRRATQNNEQFF	TRBV7-9	TRBJ2-1	-
CASSLAHQGDQPQHF	TRBV18	TRBJ1-5	-
CASSGGGDTQYF	TRBV6-6	TRBJ2-3	-
CASSGGGQSFYGYTF	TRBV6-1	TRBJ1-2	medium-sized
CASSLGPAGVTDTQYF	TRBV11-3	TRBJ2-3	-
CASSVGRTNTGELFF	TRBV9	TRBJ2-2	-
CASSFQGLAGNEQFF	TRBV7-2	TRBJ2-1	-
CSARDTREQFF	TRBV20-1	TRBJ2-1	-
CASSYPAEGRYTIYF	TRBV6-6	TRBJ1-3	-
CAISEFRAGELFF	TRBV10-3	TRBJ2-2	-
CASSDISGANVLTF	TRBV6-4	TRBJ2-6	few
CASSQVLAGVQEYEQYF	TRBV4-2	TRBJ2-7	-
CASSVENLARSDTQYF	TRBV9	TRBJ2-3	few
CASSPQGAGETQYF	TRBV5-4	TRBJ2-5	-
CASSQENTGTYEQYF	TRBV4-2	TRBJ2-7	-
CASSEGTDTGELFF	TRBV6-1	TRBJ2-2	many
CASSPRSGDYEQYF	TRBV18	-	-
CASLDSDSNEQFF	TRBV28	TRBJ2-1	many
CASSMGDSTNGYTF	TRBV19	TRBJ1-2	-
CAGGAARELFF	TRBV28	TRBJ2-2	-
CASSPRRQGPNEKLFF	TRBV7-3	TRBJ1-4	-
CASSSPGQPYEQYF	TRBV11-2	TRBJ2-7	-
CASWPRTVNTEAFF	TRBV28	TRBJ1-1	-
CASSQGRGWGYEKLFF	TRBV4-3	TRBJ1-4	few
CASSPSGQGYEQYF	TRBV18	TRBJ2-7	-
CASSRGQGRFYEQYF	TRBV27	TRBJ2-7	-
CASSPGTGLYNEQFF	TRBV10-1	TRBJ2-1	-
CASRIDAAARGYTF	TRBV28	TRBJ1-2	-
CASSLYSDNEKLFF	TRBV27	TRBJ1-4	-
CASTGTGELFF	TRBV27	TRBJ2-2	-
CASSGATQNTEAFF	TRBV18	TRBJ1-1	once
CASSPRTSGRTSTDTQYF	TRBV11-2	TRBJ2-3	-
CASSPRTRETQYF	TRBV9	TRBJ2-5	once
CASSVGGREDTFRLNTGELFF	TRBV9	TRBJ2-2	-
CASSHVGLRSNEQFF	TRBV4-2	TRBJ2-1	-
CASSPRGTGLNEQYF	TRBV7-9	TRBJ2-7	-
CASSPPLAGGKEQFF	TRBV5-4	TRBJ2-1	many
CAWSVFGRAENEQFF	TRBV30	TRBJ2-1	once